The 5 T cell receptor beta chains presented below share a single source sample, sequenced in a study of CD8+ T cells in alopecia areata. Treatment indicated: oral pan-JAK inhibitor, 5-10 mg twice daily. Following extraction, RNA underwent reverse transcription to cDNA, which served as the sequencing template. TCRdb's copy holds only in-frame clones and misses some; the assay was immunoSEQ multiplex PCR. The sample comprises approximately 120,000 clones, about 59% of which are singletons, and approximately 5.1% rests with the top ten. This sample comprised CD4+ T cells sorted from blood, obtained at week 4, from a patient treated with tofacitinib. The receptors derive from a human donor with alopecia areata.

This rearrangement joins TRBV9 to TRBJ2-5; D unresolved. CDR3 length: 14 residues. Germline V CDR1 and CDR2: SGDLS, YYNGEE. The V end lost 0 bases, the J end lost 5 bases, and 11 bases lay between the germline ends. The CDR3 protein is CASSVVPAQETQYF. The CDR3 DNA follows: TGTGCCAGCAGCGTAGTCCCAGCGCAGGAGACCCAGTACTTC.

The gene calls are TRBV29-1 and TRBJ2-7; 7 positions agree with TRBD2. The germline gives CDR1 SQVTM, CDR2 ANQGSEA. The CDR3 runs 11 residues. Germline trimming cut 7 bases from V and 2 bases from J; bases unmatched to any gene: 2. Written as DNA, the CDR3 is TGCAGCGCTAGCGGAGCCTACGAGCAGTACTTC. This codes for CSASGAYEQYF.

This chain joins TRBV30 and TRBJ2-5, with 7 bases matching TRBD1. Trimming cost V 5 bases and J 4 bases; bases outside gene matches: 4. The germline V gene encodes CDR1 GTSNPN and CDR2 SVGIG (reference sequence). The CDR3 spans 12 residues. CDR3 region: CAWAGGRETQYF. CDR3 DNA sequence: TGTGCCTGGGCAGGGGGTCGAGAGACCCAGTACTTC. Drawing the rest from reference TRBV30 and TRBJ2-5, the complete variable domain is SQTIHQWPATLVQPVGSPLSLECTVEGTSNPNLYWYRQAAGRGLQLLFYSVGIGQISSEVPQNLSASRPQDRQFILSSKKLLLSDSGFYLCAWAGGRETQYFGPGTRLLVL.

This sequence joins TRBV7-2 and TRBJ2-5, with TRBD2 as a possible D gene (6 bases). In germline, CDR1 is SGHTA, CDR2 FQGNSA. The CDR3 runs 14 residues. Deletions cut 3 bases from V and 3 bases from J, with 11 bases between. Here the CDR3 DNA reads TGTGCCAGCAGCTTTAGCGGAAACAAAGAGACCCAGTACTTC. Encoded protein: CASSFSGNKETQYF.

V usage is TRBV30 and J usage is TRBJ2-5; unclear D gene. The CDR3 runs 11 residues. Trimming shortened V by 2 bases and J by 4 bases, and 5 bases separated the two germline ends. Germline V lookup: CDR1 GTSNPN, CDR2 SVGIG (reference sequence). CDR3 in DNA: TGTGCCTGGAGTATAGGAGAGACCCAGTACTTC. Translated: CAWSIGETQYF.